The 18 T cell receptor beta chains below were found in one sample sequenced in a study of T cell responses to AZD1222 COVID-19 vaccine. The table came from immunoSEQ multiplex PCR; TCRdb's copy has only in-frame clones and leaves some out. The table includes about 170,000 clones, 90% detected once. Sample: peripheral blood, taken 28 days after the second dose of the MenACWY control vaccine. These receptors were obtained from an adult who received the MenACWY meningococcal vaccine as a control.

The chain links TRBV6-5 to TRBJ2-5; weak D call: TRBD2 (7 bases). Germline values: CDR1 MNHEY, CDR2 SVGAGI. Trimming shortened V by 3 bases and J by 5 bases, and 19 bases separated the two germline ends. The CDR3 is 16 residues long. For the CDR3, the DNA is TGTGCCAGCAGTTATACGGGAGGTGCCGGACAGGAGACCCAGTACTTC. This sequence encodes CASSYTGGAGQETQYF.

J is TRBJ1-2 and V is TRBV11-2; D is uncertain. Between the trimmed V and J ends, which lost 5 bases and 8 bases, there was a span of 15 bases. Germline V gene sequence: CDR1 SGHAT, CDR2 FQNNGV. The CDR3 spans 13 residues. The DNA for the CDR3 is TGTGCCAGCAGCCGAGTGAGCGGCTCGGGCTACACCTTC. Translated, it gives CASSRVSGSGYTF.

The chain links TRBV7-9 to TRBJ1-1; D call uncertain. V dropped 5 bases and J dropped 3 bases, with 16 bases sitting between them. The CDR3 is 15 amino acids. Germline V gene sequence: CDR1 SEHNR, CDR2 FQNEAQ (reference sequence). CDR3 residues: CASSLGGPLDTEAFF. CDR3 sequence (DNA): TGTGCCAGCAGCCTTGGAGGGCCCTTAGACACTGAAGCTTTCTTT.

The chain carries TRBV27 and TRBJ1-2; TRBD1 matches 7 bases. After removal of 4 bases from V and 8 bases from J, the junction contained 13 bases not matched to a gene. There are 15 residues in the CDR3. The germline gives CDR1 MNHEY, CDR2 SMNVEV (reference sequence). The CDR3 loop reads CASSSPDRDPGGYTF. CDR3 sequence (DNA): TGTGCCAGCAGTTCCCCCGACAGGGACCCGGGGGGCTACACCTTC.

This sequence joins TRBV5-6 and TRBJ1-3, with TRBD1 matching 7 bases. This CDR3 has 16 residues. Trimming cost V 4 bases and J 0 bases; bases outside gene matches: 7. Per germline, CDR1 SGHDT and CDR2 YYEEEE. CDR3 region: CASSRGDRNSGNTIYF. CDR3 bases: TGTGCCAGCAGCCGAGGGGACAGAAACTCTGGAAACACCATATATTTT.

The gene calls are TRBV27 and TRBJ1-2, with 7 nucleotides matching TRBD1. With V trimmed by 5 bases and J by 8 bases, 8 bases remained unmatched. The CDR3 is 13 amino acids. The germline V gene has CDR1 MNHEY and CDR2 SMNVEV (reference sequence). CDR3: CASSPTGEEGYTF. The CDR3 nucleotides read TGTGCCAGCAGTCCCACAGGGGAGGAGGGCTACACCTTC.

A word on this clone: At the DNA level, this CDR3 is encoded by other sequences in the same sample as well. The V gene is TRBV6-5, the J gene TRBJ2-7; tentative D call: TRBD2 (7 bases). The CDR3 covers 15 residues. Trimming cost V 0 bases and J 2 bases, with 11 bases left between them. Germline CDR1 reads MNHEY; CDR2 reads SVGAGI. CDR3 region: CASSYSREGAYEQYF. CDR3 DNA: TGTGCCAGCAGTTACTCGAGGGAGGGGGCCTACGAGCAGTACTTC.

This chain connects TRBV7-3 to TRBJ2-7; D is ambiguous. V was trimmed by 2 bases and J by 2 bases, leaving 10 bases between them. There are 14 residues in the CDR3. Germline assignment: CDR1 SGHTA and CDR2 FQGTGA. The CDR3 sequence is CASSLSPVTYEQYF. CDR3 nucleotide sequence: TGTGCCAGCAGCTTATCACCTGTAACCTACGAGCAGTACTTC.

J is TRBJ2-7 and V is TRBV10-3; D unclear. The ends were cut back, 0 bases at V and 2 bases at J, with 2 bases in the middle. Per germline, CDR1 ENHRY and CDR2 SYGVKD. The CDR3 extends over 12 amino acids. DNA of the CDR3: TGTGCCATCAGTGAGTCTGCCTACGAGCAGTACTTC. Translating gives CAISESAYEQYF.

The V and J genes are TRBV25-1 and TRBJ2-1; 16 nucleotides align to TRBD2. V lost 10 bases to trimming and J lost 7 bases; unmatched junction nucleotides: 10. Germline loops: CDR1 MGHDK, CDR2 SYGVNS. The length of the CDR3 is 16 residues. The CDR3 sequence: CATGTSGRAFWNEQFF. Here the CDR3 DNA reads TGTGCCACCGGGACTAGCGGGAGGGCGTTCTGGAATGAGCAGTTCTTC.

This CDR3 reads CASSLGRKPYEQYF. CDR3 nucleotides: TGTGCCAGCAGTTTAGGGCGGAAGCCCTACGAGCAGTACTTC. This chain links TRBV27 with TRBJ2-7; D is uncertain. The length of the CDR3 is 14 residues. Germline V gene lookup returns CDR1 MNHEY and CDR2 SMNVEV (reference sequence). The V and J ends lost 2 bases and 2 bases respectively, with 10 bases between them.

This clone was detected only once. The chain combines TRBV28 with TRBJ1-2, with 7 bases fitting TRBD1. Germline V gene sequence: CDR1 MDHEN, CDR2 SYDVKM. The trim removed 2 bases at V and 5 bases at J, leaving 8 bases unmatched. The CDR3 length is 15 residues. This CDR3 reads CASSLHTGTEYGYTF. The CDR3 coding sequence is TGTGCCAGCAGTTTACACACCGGGACAGAGTATGGCTACACCTTC.

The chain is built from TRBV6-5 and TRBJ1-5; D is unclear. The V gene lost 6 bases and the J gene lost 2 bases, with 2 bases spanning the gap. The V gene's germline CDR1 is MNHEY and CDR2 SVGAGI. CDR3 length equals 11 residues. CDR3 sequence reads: CASRGNQPQHF. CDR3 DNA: TGTGCCAGCAGGGGCAATCAGCCCCAGCATTTT.

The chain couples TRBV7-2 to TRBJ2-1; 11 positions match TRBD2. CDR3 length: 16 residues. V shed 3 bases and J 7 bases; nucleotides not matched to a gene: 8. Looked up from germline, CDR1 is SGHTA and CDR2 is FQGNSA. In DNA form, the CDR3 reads TGTGCCAGCAGCTTCCTCGGACTAGCGGGCTATAATGAGCAGTTCTTC. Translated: CASSFLGLAGYNEQFF.

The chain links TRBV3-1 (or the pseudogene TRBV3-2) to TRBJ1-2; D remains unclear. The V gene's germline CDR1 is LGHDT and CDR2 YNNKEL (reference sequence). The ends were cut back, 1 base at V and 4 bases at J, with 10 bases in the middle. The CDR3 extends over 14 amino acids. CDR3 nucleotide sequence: TGTGCCAGCAGCCAAGTGAGGACTGGCTATGGCTACACCTTC. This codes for CASSQVRTGYGYTF.

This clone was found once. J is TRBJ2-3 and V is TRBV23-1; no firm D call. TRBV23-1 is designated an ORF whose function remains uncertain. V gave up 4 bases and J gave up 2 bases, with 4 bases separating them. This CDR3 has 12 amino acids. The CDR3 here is CASSRVTDTQYF. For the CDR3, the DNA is TGCGCCAGCAGTCGGGTCACAGATACGCAGTATTTT.

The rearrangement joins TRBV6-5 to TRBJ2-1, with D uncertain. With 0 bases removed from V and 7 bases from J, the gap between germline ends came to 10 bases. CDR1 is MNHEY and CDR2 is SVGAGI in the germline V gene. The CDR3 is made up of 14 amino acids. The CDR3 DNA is TGTGCCAGCAGTTACTCGTTCGGAAAAAATGAGCAGTTCTTC. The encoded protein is CASSYSFGKNEQFF.

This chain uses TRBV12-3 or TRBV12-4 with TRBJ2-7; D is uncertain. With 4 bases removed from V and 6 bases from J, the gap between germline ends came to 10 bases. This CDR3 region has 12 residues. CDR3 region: CASSSFQIEQYF. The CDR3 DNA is TGTGCCAGCAGTTCCTTCCAAATCGAGCAGTACTTC.